Listed here are 28 T cell receptor beta chains from one sample, sequenced in a study of T cell responses to AZD1222 COVID-19 vaccine. Libraries were prepared by immunoSEQ multiplex PCR; TCRdb keeps only in-frame clonotypes and omits some of them. The sample lists under 95,000 clones, approximately 87% seen once, with around 1.5% in the top ten. The specimen was peripheral blood, collected 28 days after the second AZD1222 dose. The source of these receptors is an adult who received the AZD1222 COVID-19 vaccine.

This chain links TRBV3-1 (or the pseudogene TRBV3-2) with TRBJ2-7; either TRBD1 or TRBD2 may supply D (6 bases each). The CDR3 is 14 residues long. Germline V CDR1 and CDR2: LGHDT, YNNKEL (reference sequence). V was trimmed by 1 base and J by 2 bases, leaving 9 bases between them. DNA of the CDR3: TGTGCCAGCAGCCAAGCGGGGGCGGCCTACGAGCAGTACTTC. Its protein is CASSQAGAAYEQYF.

This clone was counted only a few times. The chain combines TRBV30 with TRBJ2-3; D uncertain. With 2 bases removed from V and 6 bases from J, the gap between germline ends came to 9 bases. Germline-derived CDR1 and CDR2 are GTSNPN and SVGIG (reference sequence). The CDR3 length is 12 residues. The CDR3 loop is CAWSRTGDTQYF. CDR3 DNA sequence: TGTGCCTGGAGTCGTACGGGTGATACGCAGTATTTT.

This chain connects TRBV5-1 to TRBJ2-2; 11 bases agree with TRBD1. V shed 5 bases, J shed 6 bases, and the junction held 6 bases outside the gene matches. The CDR3 is made up of 15 amino acids. Germline V CDR1 and CDR2: SGHRS, YFSETQ. CDR3 bases: TGCGCCAGCAGAGTACCGGGACAGGGGGCCGGGGAGCTGTTTTTT. Translated: CASRVPGQGAGELFF.

This sequence joins TRBV5-4 and TRBJ1-1; possibly TRBD1 for D (5 bases). The V gene lost 5 bases and the J gene lost 0 bases, with 11 bases spanning the gap. CDR1 is SGHNT, CDR2 YYREEE, per germline (reference sequence). This CDR3 has 14 amino acids. CDR3 in amino acids: CASRRGTVNTEAFF. Here the CDR3 DNA reads TGTGCCAGCAGGCGTGGGACGGTGAACACTGAAGCTTTCTTT.

The CDR3 DNA is TGTGCCAGCAGCCCACAGGAAAGTAGCAATGGCTACACCTTC. It specifies CASSPQESSNGYTF. This sequence joins TRBV4-2 and TRBJ1-2; D perhaps matches TRBD1 (5 bases). The CDR3 is 14 residues long. The V gene lost 4 bases and the J gene lost 6 bases, with 15 bases spanning the gap. CDR1 is LGHNA, CDR2 YNFKEQ, per germline.

The chain has TRBV10-3 and TRBJ2-3; D remains ambiguous. This CDR3 region has 14 residues. V was trimmed by 2 bases and J by 0 bases, leaving 6 bases between them. CDR1 and CDR2 (germline): ENHRY, SYGVKD. CDR3 sequence: CAISEQDSTDTQYF. The DNA of the CDR3 is TGTGCCATCAGTGAGCAGGACAGCACAGATACGCAGTATTTT.

This CDR3 reads CASSKAKGNEQFF. In nucleotides, the CDR3 is TGTGCCAGCAGCAAAGCAAAGGGCAATGAGCAGTTCTTC. The chain is built from TRBV21-1 and TRBJ2-1. TRBV21-1 represents a pseudogene. This CDR3 spans 13 amino acids.

The CDR3 region is CASSLGHGRAGVMTGELFF. CDR3 nucleotide sequence: TGTGCCAGCAGCTTAGGGCACGGTAGAGCGGGAGTGATGACCGGGGAGCTGTTTTTT. The chain carries TRBV7-9 and TRBJ2-2; 8 positions match TRBD2. With V trimmed by 1 base and J by 5 bases, 15 bases remained unmatched. Germline V gives CDR1 SEHNR, CDR2 FQNEAQ (reference sequence). This CDR3 contains 19 residues.

This clone was seen a few times. The chain carries TRBV5-5 and TRBJ2-7; 8 bases are a match to TRBD2. CDR1 and CDR2 (germline): SGHKS, YYEKEE (reference sequence). This CDR3 contains 15 residues. Germline trimming cut 3 bases from V and 5 bases from J; bases unmatched to any gene: 10. Here the CDR3 reads CASSSEAGALNEQYF. CDR3 DNA: TGTGCCAGCAGCTCTGAAGCGGGGGCGCTGAACGAGCAGTACTTC.

In its sample, this clone was seen once. V usage is TRBV15 and J usage is TRBJ2-7; D is undetermined. Germline values: CDR1 LNHNV, CDR2 YYDKDF (reference sequence). The CDR3 contains 13 residues. Trimming removed 4 bases at V and 3 bases at J, with 10 bases between. The DNA for the CDR3 is TGTGCCACCAGCATCCCCCCGGGCTACGAGCAGTACTTC. This translates into CATSIPPGYEQYF.

The CDR3 is CASSPPRAMNTEAFF. Written as DNA, the CDR3 is TGTGCCAGCAGCCCGCCAAGGGCTATGAACACTGAAGCTTTCTTT. The rearrangement uses TRBV4-2 and TRBJ1-1; D not resolved. The V and J ends lost 4 bases and 0 bases respectively, with 12 bases between them. CDR3 length: 15 amino acids. Germline CDR1 LGHNA, CDR2 YNFKEQ.

The chain links TRBV16 to TRBJ2-3; 11 bases align to TRBD2. CDR1 is KGHSY and CDR2 is FQNENV in the germline V gene. The CDR3 loop spans 19 amino acids. J gave up 2 bases and V 2 bases, and 12 bases lay outside the gene matches. The CDR3 sequence is CASSQKFNPSGGPTDTQYF. DNA of the CDR3: TGTGCCAGCAGCCAAAAATTCAATCCTAGCGGGGGGCCCACAGATACGCAGTATTTT.

This chain links TRBV6-2 or TRBV6-3 with TRBJ1-5; 8 nucleotides line up with TRBD1. The CDR3 has 15 amino acids. The germline V gene has CDR1 MNHEY and CDR2 SVGEGT. J lost 5 bases, V lost 1 base, and 4 bases had no gene match. The CDR3 DNA is TGTGCCAGCAGTTACTTAACAGGGGGGGATCAGCCCCAGCATTTT. Protein product: CASSYLTGGDQPQHF.

The chain carries TRBV5-4 and TRBJ2-7; D gene ambiguous. This CDR3 has 13 residues. V was shortened by 4 bases and J by 7 bases, with 15 bases between the two germline ends. Per germline, CDR1 SGHNT and CDR2 YYREEE (reference sequence). The CDR3 protein is CASSPRPESEQYF. The CDR3 DNA is TGTGCCAGCAGCCCTCGGCCCGAATCGGAGCAGTACTTC.

The chain couples TRBV14 to TRBJ2-2; the D is unclear. The CDR3 is 14 residues long. V dropped 0 bases and J dropped 7 bases, with 9 bases sitting between them. Germline V gene data show CDR1 as SGHDN and CDR2 as FVKESK. The CDR3 loop is CASSQDLSNGELFF. CDR3 bases: TGTGCCAGCAGCCAAGATTTAAGTAACGGGGAGCTGTTTTTT.

This clone was counted once. The rearrangement joins TRBV25-1 to TRBJ1-1; D not certain. The V gene lost 2 bases and the J gene lost 1 base, with 5 bases spanning the gap. Germline CDR1 MGHDK, CDR2 SYGVNS. This CDR3 contains 13 residues. CDR3 residues: CASSEAQNTEAFF. The CDR3 DNA follows: TGTGCCAGCAGTGAAGCTCAGAACACTGAAGCTTTCTTT.

The chain combines TRBV4-2 with TRBJ1-1; TRBD1 matches at 7 bases. V shed 5 bases and J 4 bases; nucleotides not matched to a gene: 4. Germline V gene data show CDR1 as LGHNA and CDR2 as YNFKEQ. The CDR3 has 13 residues. CDR3 nucleotides: TGTGCCAGCAGCTCCCAGGGGGGCACTGAAGCTTTCTTT. Amino acid sequence: CASSSQGGTEAFF.

This clone was recorded a few times. The chain combines TRBV7-9 with TRBJ1-2; perhaps TRBD1 as D (5 bases). Between the trimmed V and J ends, which lost 4 bases and 2 bases, there was a span of 14 bases. This CDR3 is built from 15 residues. CDR1 is SEHNR, CDR2 FQNEAQ, per germline (reference sequence). The CDR3 sequence: CASSSGVGDNYGYTF. The DNA for the CDR3 is TGTGCCAGCAGCTCGGGGGTCGGAGACAACTATGGCTACACCTTC. The entire variable domain, with the rest obtained from reference TRBV7-9 and TRBJ1-2, is as follows: DTGVSQNPRHKITKRGQNVTFRCDPISEHNRLYWYRQTLGQGPEFLTYFQNEAQLEKSRLLSDRFSAERPKGSFSTLEIQRTEQGDSAMYLCASSSGVGDNYGYTFGSGTRLTVV.

The chain joins TRBV5-4 to TRBJ1-2; D perhaps matches TRBD1 (5 bases). This CDR3 is built from 13 residues. Germline V gene sequence: CDR1 SGHNT, CDR2 YYREEE (reference sequence). Trimming shortened V by 2 bases and J by 4 bases, and 9 bases separated the two germline ends. The CDR3 sequence: CASSFLGTYGYTF. The CDR3 bases are TGTGCCAGCAGCTTTCTGGGGACCTATGGCTACACCTTC.

This chain uses TRBV5-1 with TRBJ2-7; D gene uncertain. This CDR3 contains 15 residues. Trimming left V 0 bases short and J 2 bases short, with 12 bases between. Per germline, CDR1 SGHRS and CDR2 YFSETQ. CDR3 residues: CASSLAPVPTYEQYF. DNA for the CDR3: TGCGCCAGCAGCTTGGCCCCCGTGCCCACCTACGAGCAGTACTTC.

This clone was counted once. V gene TRBV3-1 (or the pseudogene TRBV3-2) combines with J gene TRBJ2-7; no firm D call. The CDR3 runs 12 residues. V lost 0 bases to trimming and J lost 4 bases, with 4 bases between them. Per the germline V gene, CDR1 is LGHDT and CDR2 is YNNKEL (reference sequence). Here the CDR3 reads CASSQEGYEQYF. CDR3 nucleotide sequence: TGTGCCAGCAGCCAAGAAGGGTACGAGCAGTACTTC.

The CDR3 coding sequence is TGTGCCTGGAGTCAGGGGACCTACGAGCAGTACTTC. It encodes CAWSQGTYEQYF. The chain joins TRBV30 to TRBJ2-7; D is perhaps TRBD1 (6 bases). Trimming removed 2 bases from V and 2 bases from J, with 7 bases in between. The CDR3 is made up of 12 amino acids. Germline values: CDR1 GTSNPN, CDR2 SVGIG (reference sequence).

This sequence joins TRBV28 and TRBJ1-2; D gene ambiguous. The CDR3 spans 12 residues. With 6 bases removed from V and 4 bases from J, the gap between germline ends came to 9 bases. Germline V gene lookup returns CDR1 MDHEN and CDR2 SYDVKM. CDR3 bases: TGTGCCAGCAGCTCACGGACCTATGGCTACACCTTC. Its protein product is CASSSRTYGYTF.

DNA for the CDR3: TGTGCCAGCAGCTTGCCACGCTACAGGGGGCCCTTCCACAATGAGCAGTTCTTC. Protein sequence: CASSLPRYRGPFHNEQFF. The chain uses TRBV7-6 and TRBJ2-1; 9 nucleotides align to TRBD1. The CDR3 consists of 18 residues. V gave up 3 bases and J gave up 5 bases; unmatched junction bases: 14. Germline CDR1 reads SGHVS; CDR2 reads FNYEAQ.

The chain combines TRBV21-1 with TRBJ1-5. TRBV21-1 is a pseudogene segment. This CDR3 comprises 15 residues. The DNA for the CDR3 is TGTGCCAGCCCCGGGACTGGGGTCGGAAATCAGCCCCAGCATTTT. Translating gives CASPGTGVGNQPQHF.

The chain links TRBV27 to TRBJ2-2; D may be TRBD1 (5 bases). CDR3 length equals 16 residues. The germline V and J ends were trimmed by 3 bases and 0 bases, with 11 bases remaining between them. Germline V gene sequence: CDR1 MNHEY, CDR2 SMNVEV (reference sequence). The CDR3 reads CASSFPGRANTGELFF. In DNA, the CDR3 is TGTGCCAGCAGTTTCCCGGGCAGGGCGAACACCGGGGAGCTGTTTTTT.

V and J are TRBV20-1 and TRBJ2-3, with 11 bases fitting TRBD2. V dropped 3 bases and J dropped 7; count of bases not matched to a gene: 9. The CDR3 extends over 15 amino acids. The germline V gene has CDR1 DFQATT and CDR2 SNEGSKA (reference sequence). The CDR3 bases are TGCAGTGCTAGTCTGGTAGCGGGGGGGCCGAATACGCAGTATTTT. It codes for CSASLVAGGPNTQYF.

The chain carries TRBV18 and TRBJ2-7; 11 bases align to TRBD1. The CDR3 extends over 16 amino acids. J was trimmed by 5 bases and V by 1 base; bases with no gene match: 7. Germline V gene lookup returns CDR1 KGHSH and CDR2 LQKENI. The chain's CDR3 is CASSPRTGGEMHEQYF. CDR3 DNA: TGTGCCAGCTCACCACGGACAGGGGGCGAAATGCACGAGCAGTACTTC.